This TCR beta chain was obtained from a study of T cell changes during pregnancy in multiple sclerosis. CDR1 and CDR2 from the germline V gene are LNHDA and SQIVND (reference sequence). The CDR3 is made up of 12 amino acids. J lost 3 bases, V lost 5 bases, and 1 base had no gene match. The method was immunoSEQ multiplex PCR; TCRdb's version includes in-frame clones alone and lacks a portion of them. The table shows around 50,000 clones, with 95% occurring only once. This TCR was sampled from a female donor with multiple sclerosis, enrolled in a pregnancy study. The gene calls are TRBV19 and TRBJ2-7, with 7 bases that match TRBD1. The material sequenced was CD8+ T cells from peripheral blood mononuclear cells, taken in the first trimester of pregnancy. This CDR3 is CASSGTVYEQYF. The CDR3 nucleotides are TGTGCCAGTAGTGGGACAGTCTACGAGCAGTACTTC.